One and the same sample provided the 4 T cell receptor beta chains below, sequenced in a study of T cell responses to AZD1222 COVID-19 vaccine. The data were produced by immunoSEQ multiplex PCR, yet TCRdb's version contains in-frame clones alone and is incomplete. The sample lists about 21,000 clones; approximately 82% were seen once. The sequencing used peripheral blood, collected on day 0 of AZD1222 vaccination. The receptors stem from an adult in good health.

The chain has TRBV9 and TRBJ2-5; D call uncertain. The CDR3 runs to 13 residues. The germline V and J ends were trimmed by 5 bases and 6 bases, with 14 bases remaining between them. CDR1 SGDLS and CDR2 YYNGEE come from the germline V gene. CDR3 nucleotides: TGTGCCAGCAGTGACTGGGATGAGCAGACCCAGTACTTC. Translated, it gives CASSDWDEQTQYF.

The V call is TRBV24-1, the J call TRBJ2-1, with 7 bases matching TRBD2. This CDR3 is built from 19 residues. CDR1 is KGHDR and CDR2 is SFDVKD in the germline V gene. V trimming: 0 bases; J trimming: 6 bases; junction bases outside the gene matches: 16. The CDR3 DNA reads as TGTGCCACCAGTGATTTGGATGTTCTGGGCGGGAGCTTGGGCAATGAGCAGTTCTTC. This translates into CATSDLDVLGGSLGNEQFF.

This clone was observed once. The chain employs TRBV2 and TRBJ2-5, with D hard to call. The CDR3 has 17 amino acids. Trimming cost V 4 bases and J 1 base, with 19 bases left between them. CDR1 and CDR2 from the germline V gene are SNHLY and FYNNEI. The CDR3 nucleotides are TGTGCCAGCAGTGTTTATGAGACACTTAGCAGCCAAGAGACCCAGTACTTC. It is translated as CASSVYETLSSQETQYF.

The CDR3 DNA reads TGTGCCAGCAGCTTAGGTGGGACAAGGGATGGCTACACCTTC. Amino acid sequence: CASSLGGTRDGYTF. The J gene is TRBJ1-2, the V gene TRBV7-9; the D gene is possibly TRBD1 (6 bases). CDR1 is SEHNR, CDR2 FQNEAQ, per germline (reference sequence). V dropped 1 base and J dropped 6 bases, with 12 bases sitting between them. This CDR3 spans 14 amino acids.